The 23 T cell receptor beta chains in this list originate from one sample, sequenced in a study of blood T cell repertoires in COVID-19. Method: immunoSEQ multiplex PCR; TCRdb's copy keeps in-frame clones and lacks some. The sample yields 120,000 or so clones, roughly 79% seen once. Material: peripheral blood. The receptors here all came from a human donor in a cohort sampled during active COVID-19.

A single count supports this clone. CDR3 residues: CASSEDRKGRVGYTF. CDR3 nucleotides: TGTGCCAGCAGTGAAGACAGAAAGGGGAGGGTTGGCTACACCTTC. V gene TRBV28 combines with J gene TRBJ1-2; D is possibly TRBD1 (5 bases). V was clipped by 5 bases and J by 7 bases, with 20 bases between them. The CDR3 consists of 15 residues. Per germline, CDR1 MDHEN and CDR2 SYDVKM.

V and J are TRBV28 and TRBJ1-5; 9 bases align to TRBD1. Germline V gives CDR1 MDHEN, CDR2 SYDVKM. V lost 2 bases and J lost 6; bases outside the gene matches: 5. The CDR3 runs 15 residues. CDR3 protein: CASSLRTGVGQPQHF. CDR3 nucleotide sequence: TGTGCCAGCAGTTTAAGGACAGGGGTGGGTCAGCCCCAGCATTTT.

The rearrangement uses TRBV7-2 and TRBJ2-1, with 7 bases matching TRBD1. CDR3 length: 16 amino acids. Germline assignment: CDR1 SGHTA and CDR2 FQGNSA. The V segment lost 5 bases and the J segment 2 bases; nucleotides outside the gene matches: 9. The CDR3 loop reads CASSPGQAFTYNEQFF. The DNA of the CDR3 is TGTGCCAGCAGCCCTGGACAGGCCTTCACCTACAATGAGCAGTTCTTC.

This rearrangement joins TRBV18 to TRBJ2-6, with D maybe TRBD1 (6 bases). Germline V lookup: CDR1 KGHSH, CDR2 LQKENI. Between the trimmed V and J ends, which lost 2 bases and 1 base, there was a span of 15 bases. This CDR3 region has 18 residues. CDR3 DNA: TGTGCCAGCTCACCAGGGCAGGGGTCCTATTCTGGGGCCAACGTCCTGACTTTC. Encoded protein: CASSPGQGSYSGANVLTF.

This sequence joins TRBV3-1 (or the pseudogene TRBV3-2) and TRBJ2-3; a possible D gene is TRBD2 (5 bases). With 4 bases removed from V and 3 bases from J, the gap between germline ends came to 8 bases. The germline gives CDR1 LGHDT, CDR2 YNNKEL (reference sequence). The CDR3 runs 13 residues. The CDR3 nucleotides are TGTGCCAGCAGCCCAAGGGAGACAGATACGCAGTATTTT. Translation: CASSPRETDTQYF.

The chain couples TRBV10-3 to TRBJ1-5; tentatively, D is TRBD1 (5 bases). The V gene lost 3 bases and the J gene lost 3 bases, with 12 bases spanning the gap. The CDR3 is 15 amino acids. CDR1 ENHRY and CDR2 SYGVKD come from the germline V gene. The DNA of the CDR3 is TGTGCCATCAGTGATACGGGGGGGGACAATCAGCCCCAGCATTTT. Its protein product is CAISDTGGDNQPQHF.

The V call is TRBV19, the J call TRBJ1-2; unclear D gene. Trimming left V 3 bases short and J 5 bases short, with 10 bases between. CDR3 length: 13 amino acids. Germline V lookup: CDR1 LNHDA, CDR2 SQIVND (reference sequence). The CDR3 nucleotides are TGTGCCAGTAGTATCTCCAAGCGGTATGGCTACACCTTC. Translated: CASSISKRYGYTF.

This clone is a singleton in its sample. The rearrangement joins TRBV5-1 to TRBJ1-2; D perhaps matches TRBD1 (5 bases). Germline lookup yields CDR1 SGHRS and CDR2 YFSETQ. V was shortened by 7 bases and J by 1 base, with 8 bases between the two germline ends. The CDR3 consists of 12 residues. The CDR3 DNA is TGCGCCAGCCGGCAGGGTAACTATGGCTACACCTTC. As protein: CASRQGNYGYTF.

The chain joins TRBV2 to TRBJ1-2; no reliable D call. The CDR3 is 14 amino acids. Germline lookup yields CDR1 SNHLY and CDR2 FYNNEI. Trimming left V 1 base short and J 1 base short, with 7 bases between. CDR3 in amino acids: CASSEVADNYGYTF. As DNA, the CDR3 is TGTGCCAGCAGTGAAGTAGCGGATAACTATGGCTACACCTTC.

This clone was seen a handful of times. This chain links TRBV10-3 with TRBJ1-1, with 8 bases lining up with TRBD1. The CDR3 is 13 residues long. Germline CDR1 reads ENHRY; CDR2 reads SYGVKD. J lost 0 bases, V lost 10 bases, and 4 bases had no gene match. This CDR3 is CASQQGVNTEAFF. Written as DNA, the CDR3 is TGTGCCAGCCAACAGGGGGTGAACACTGAAGCTTTCTTT.

This chain connects TRBV9 to TRBJ2-7; TRBD2 aligns across 10 bases. CDR1 SGDLS and CDR2 YYNGEE come from the germline V gene. This CDR3 comprises 16 residues. V lost 0 bases and J lost 6; bases outside the gene matches: 9. CDR3 in DNA: TGTGCCAGCAGCGTAGAAGCGGGAGGGCCCTGGAGCGAGCAGTACTTC. Its translation is CASSVEAGGPWSEQYF.

This CDR3 reads CASSEAGNNYGYTF. CDR3 DNA: TGTGCCAGCAGTGAGGCAGGGAACAACTATGGCTACACCTTC. The chain joins TRBV28 to TRBJ1-2, with D tentatively TRBD1 (5 bases). Germline assignment: CDR1 MDHEN and CDR2 SYDVKM. This CDR3 comprises 14 residues. V lost 5 bases and J lost 2, with 12 bases in between.

The rearrangement joins TRBV9 to TRBJ1-2; D is perhaps TRBD1 (5 bases). Germline loops: CDR1 SGDLS, CDR2 YYNGEE. CDR3 length: 14 residues. V gave up 0 bases and J gave up 8 bases, with 14 bases separating them. The CDR3 loop reads CASSVALGGYGYTF. The CDR3 nucleotides are TGTGCCAGCAGCGTAGCCCTGGGGGGTTACGGCTACACCTTC.

The rearrangement uses TRBV7-3 and TRBJ2-3; 8 bases match TRBD1. Germline CDR1 reads SGHTA; CDR2 reads FQGTGA. Trimming took 4 bases from V and 0 from J; bases not matched to a gene: 3. The CDR3 totals 15 residues. The CDR3 here is CASSSTGASTDTQYF. Written as DNA, the CDR3 is TGTGCCAGCAGCTCGACAGGGGCTAGCACAGATACGCAGTATTTT.

V usage is TRBV2 and J usage is TRBJ2-7; D unclear. Germline lookup yields CDR1 SNHLY and CDR2 FYNNEI. This CDR3 has 14 residues. Trimming pared 2 bases from V and 1 base from J, leaving 9 bases between. For the CDR3, the DNA is TGTGCCAGCAGTGAACAGACAATATCCTACGAGCAGTACTTC. Amino acid sequence: CASSEQTISYEQYF. The entire variable domain, with the rest obtained from reference TRBV2 and TRBJ2-7, is as follows: EPEVTQTPSHQVTQMGQEVILRCVPISNHLYFYWYRQILGQKVEFLVSFYNNEISEKSEIFDDQFSVERPDGSNFTLKIRSTKLEDSAMYFCASSEQTISYEQYFGPGTRLTVT.

This chain uses TRBV30 with TRBJ1-1; TRBD1 agrees at 9 bases. The CDR3 consists of 18 residues. The V gene's germline CDR1 is GTSNPN and CDR2 SVGIG (reference sequence). The junction had 15 bases not matched to a gene; V was cut back by 4 bases and J by 0 bases. As DNA, the CDR3 is TGTGCCTGGACTCCATTGGGACAGGGAATCTCCCTGAACACTGAAGCTTTCTTT. Protein product: CAWTPLGQGISLNTEAFF. Variable domain in full (rest from reference TRBV30 and TRBJ1-1): SQTIHQWPATLVQPVGSPLSLECTVEGTSNPNLYWYRQAAGRGLQLLFYSVGIGQISSEVPQNLSASRPQDRQFILSSKKLLLSDSGFYLCAWTPLGQGISLNTEAFFGQGTRLTVV.

The rearrangement joins TRBV7-9 to TRBJ2-7; D is perhaps TRBD2 (6 bases). The CDR3 totals 14 residues. The germline V and J ends were trimmed by 5 bases and 5 bases, with 16 bases remaining between them. CDR1 SEHNR and CDR2 FQNEAQ come from the germline V gene (reference sequence). Here the CDR3 DNA reads TGTGCCAGCAGCCCAGGTCAGGGAGGAGACGAGCAGTACTTC. This codes for CASSPGQGGDEQYF.

This clone occurred many times. CDR3 nucleotide sequence: TGTGCCAGTACAGGGCAAGGGTCACCCCTCCACTTT. Amino acid sequence: CASTGQGSPLHF. J is TRBJ1-6 and V is TRBV6-5; tentatively, D is TRBD1 (6 bases). CDR3 length: 12 residues. Trimming removed 9 bases from V and 10 bases from J, with 13 bases in between. The germline V gene encodes CDR1 MNHEY and CDR2 SVGAGI.

In DNA, the CDR3 is TGTGCCAGCAGACAAACAGGGGGTCCCTACAATGAGCAGTTCTTC. Translation: CASRQTGGPYNEQFF. The gene calls are TRBV5-6 and TRBJ2-1; 8 bases align to TRBD1. In germline, CDR1 is SGHDT, CDR2 YYEEEE. CDR3 length: 15 amino acids. The V and J ends lost 5 bases and 2 bases, in that order; junction bases with no gene match: 6.

This chain links TRBV25-1 with TRBJ1-2; 8 bases agree with TRBD1. CDR1 MGHDK and CDR2 SYGVNS come from the germline V gene. J was trimmed by 6 bases and V by 4 bases; bases with no gene match: 4. The CDR3 runs 13 residues. The CDR3 spells CASSGTGSNGYTF. The DNA for the CDR3 is TGTGCCAGCAGTGGGACAGGGAGTAATGGCTACACCTTC.

V usage is TRBV11-2 and J usage is TRBJ2-5, with 11 bases fitting TRBD2. The CDR3 length is 19 residues. J was trimmed by 5 bases and V by 3 bases; bases with no gene match: 17. Germline V CDR1 and CDR2: SGHAT, FQNNGV. CDR3 in DNA: TGTGCCAGCAGCTTGGGAACTAGCGGGAGAGGTGCGGGTCGGGAGACCCAGTACTTC. Amino acids: CASSLGTSGRGAGRETQYF.

The chain uses TRBV3-1 (or the pseudogene TRBV3-2) and TRBJ2-2; D ambiguous. V was cut by 6 bases and J by 5 bases, with 7 bases left in between. Germline CDR1 reads LGHDT; CDR2 reads YNNKEL (reference sequence). This CDR3 is 12 amino acids long. The CDR3 reads CASRVQTGELFF. CDR3 coding DNA: TGTGCCAGCAGAGTCCAGACCGGGGAGCTGTTTTTT.

This clone was seen once. The chain joins TRBV2 to TRBJ1-5; 7 positions match TRBD1. The CDR3 has 15 residues. Germline trimming cut 2 bases from V and 7 bases from J; bases unmatched to any gene: 8. CDR1 and CDR2 from the germline V gene are SNHLY and FYNNEI. CDR3 DNA sequence: TGTGCCAGCAGTGAAAATAGGCAGGGACAGCAGCCCCAGCATTTT. The encoded protein is CASSENRQGQQPQHF.